This T cell receptor beta chain was captured in a study of beta chain features in type 1 diabetes. This CDR3 is built from 13 residues. The ends lost 5 bases at V and 3 bases at J; junction bases unmatched: 4. Germline V gene lookup returns CDR1 KGHSH and CDR2 LQKENI. Whole-study results and caveats: Patients with Type 1 diabetes showed moderately but significantly shorter TCRB CDR3s in all four CD4+ subsets. HLA influence on TCRB rearrangement stayed unresolved here.

TCRB transcripts that were expressed got sequenced, as all of the isolated RNA had been reverse transcribed. Sequencing was performed with immunoSEQ multiplex PCR; in TCRdb, only in-frame clones are kept and a portion is missing. The profile shows around 140,000 clones, approximately 10% of them singletons. This clone was counted only a few times. Its antigen is unknown. The chain carries TRBV18 and TRBJ2-7, with TRBD1 matching 7 bases. Sequencing input: central memory CD4+ T cells from blood. The receptor comes from a man aged 30 to 45 with type 1 diabetes. CDR3 loop: CASSGTAGYEQYF. The CDR3 nucleotides are TGTGCCAGCTCAGGGACAGCCGGCTACGAGCAGTACTTC. Using reference TRBV18 and TRBJ2-7 for the parts outside the CDR3, the full variable domain is NAGVMQNPRHLVRRRGQEARLRCSPMKGHSHVYWYRQLPEEGLKFMVYLQKENIIDESGMPKERFSAEFPKEGPSILRIQQVVRGDSAAYFCASSGTAGYEQYFGPGTRLTVT.